This T cell receptor (beta chain) appears in the sequencing data of a study of blood T cell repertoires in COVID-19. V lost 6 bases to trimming and J lost 4 bases; unmatched junction nucleotides: 5. This CDR3 has 13 residues. CDR1 is SNHLY, CDR2 FYNNEI, per germline. Repertoires were generated with immunoSEQ multiplex PCR, while TCRdb's copy carries only in-frame clones and drops some. This repertoire shows some 130,000 clones, just over 75% found once; its top ten account for about a tenth. The receptor comes from a human donor in a cohort sampled during active COVID-19. V is TRBV2 and J is TRBJ2-5; TRBD1 agrees at 7 bases. Material: peripheral blood. This chain's CDR3 is CASSGTAVETQYF. CDR3 in DNA: TGTGCCAGCAGCGGGACAGCCGTAGAGACCCAGTACTTC. Filled out from reference TRBV2 and TRBJ2-5, the complete variable domain reads EPEVTQTPSHQVTQMGQEVILRCVPISNHLYFYWYRQILGQKVEFLVSFYNNEISEKSEIFDDQFSVERPDGSNFTLKIRSTKLEDSAMYFCASSGTAVETQYFGPGTRLLVL.